The clone carrying this T cell receptor (beta chain) was detected once. Its antigen is as yet unknown. A far larger clone lies a single base away; this is likely a read error. Different DNA sequences within this sample yield the same CDR3. This specimen belongs to a study of shared clonotypes between healthy human individuals. Overall study results and limits: Measured sharing among donors was expected to vary with sequencing depth. Apart from blood, nothing was sampled; tissue repertoires likely differ.

The CDR3 has 19 residues. Germline V CDR1 and CDR2: SGHDT, YYEEEE. It was across several immunoSEQ plates that each subset's genomic DNA was evenly split. Profiling relied on immunoSEQ multiplex PCR, and the TCRdb table lists in-frame clones only, not all of them. This sample has around 500,000 clones; approximately 81% occur once, and the top ten carry about 13%. The receptor was isolated from a middle-aged woman in good health. Some clones in this sample may be carry-over from other donors' samples. Specimen: PBMCs. The chain links TRBV5-6 to TRBJ2-6; TRBD1 matches 8 bases. The DNA for the CDR3 is TGCGCCAGCAGCTTGGCCGACAGGGGTTGGGTCTCTGGGGCCAACGTCCTGACTTTC. Its protein product is CASSLADRGWVSGANVLTF. Based on the CDR3 plus reference TRBV5-6 and TRBJ2-6, the full variable domain is DAGVTQSPTHLIKTRGQQVTLRCSPKSGHDTVSWYQQALGQGPQFIFQYYEEEERQRGNFPDRFSGHQFPNYSSELNVNALLLGDSALYLCASSLADRGWVSGANVLTFGAGSRLTVL.